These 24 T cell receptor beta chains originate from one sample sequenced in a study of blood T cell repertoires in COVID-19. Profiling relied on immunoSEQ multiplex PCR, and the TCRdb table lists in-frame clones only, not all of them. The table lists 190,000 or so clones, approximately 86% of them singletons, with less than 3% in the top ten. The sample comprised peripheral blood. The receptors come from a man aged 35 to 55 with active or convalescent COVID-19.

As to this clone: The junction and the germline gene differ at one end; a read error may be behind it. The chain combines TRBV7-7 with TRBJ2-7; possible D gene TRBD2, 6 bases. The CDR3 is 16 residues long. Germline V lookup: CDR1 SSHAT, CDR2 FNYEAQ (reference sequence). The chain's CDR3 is CASSSARDFDSYEQYF. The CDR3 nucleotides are TGTGCTAGCAGCTCCGCCCGGGACTTCGACTCCTACGAGCAGTACTTC.

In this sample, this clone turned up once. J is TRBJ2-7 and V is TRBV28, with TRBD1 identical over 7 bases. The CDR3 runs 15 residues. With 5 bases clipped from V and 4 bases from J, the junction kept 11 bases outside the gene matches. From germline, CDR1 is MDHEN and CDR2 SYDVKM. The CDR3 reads CASSRDSPVGYEQYF. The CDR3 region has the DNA TGTGCCAGCAGTCGGGACAGTCCCGTGGGTTACGAGCAGTACTTC.

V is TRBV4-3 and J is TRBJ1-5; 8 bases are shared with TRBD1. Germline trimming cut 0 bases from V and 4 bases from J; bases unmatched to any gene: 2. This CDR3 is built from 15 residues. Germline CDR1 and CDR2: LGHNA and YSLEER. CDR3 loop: CASSQEDRANQPQHF. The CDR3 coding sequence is TGCGCCAGCAGCCAAGAGGACAGGGCTAATCAGCCCCAGCATTTT.

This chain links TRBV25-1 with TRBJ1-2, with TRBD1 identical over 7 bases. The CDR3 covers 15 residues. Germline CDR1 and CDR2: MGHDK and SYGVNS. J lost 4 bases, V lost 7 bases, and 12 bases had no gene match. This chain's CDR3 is CASNGFTGVGYGYTF. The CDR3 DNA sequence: TGTGCCAGCAACGGTTTTACAGGGGTTGGCTATGGCTACACCTTC.

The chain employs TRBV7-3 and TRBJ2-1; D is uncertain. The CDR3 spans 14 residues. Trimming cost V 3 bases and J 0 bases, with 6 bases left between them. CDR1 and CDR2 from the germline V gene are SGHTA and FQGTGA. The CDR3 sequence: CASSFGPSYNEQFF. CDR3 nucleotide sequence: TGTGCCAGCAGCTTTGGCCCCTCCTACAATGAGCAGTTCTTC.

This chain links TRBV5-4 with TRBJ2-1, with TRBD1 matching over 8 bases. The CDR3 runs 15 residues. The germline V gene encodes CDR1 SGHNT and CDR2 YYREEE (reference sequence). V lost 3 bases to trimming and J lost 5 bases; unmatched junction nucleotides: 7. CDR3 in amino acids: CASSSGTGRHNEQFF. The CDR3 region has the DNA TGTGCCAGCAGCTCTGGGACAGGTCGCCACAATGAGCAGTTCTTC.

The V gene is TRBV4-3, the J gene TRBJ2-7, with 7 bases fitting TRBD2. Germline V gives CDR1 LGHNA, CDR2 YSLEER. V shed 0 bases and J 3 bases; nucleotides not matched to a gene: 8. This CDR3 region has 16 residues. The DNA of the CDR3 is TGCGCCAGCAGCCAAGAAAACAGCGGGGACGTCTACGAGCAGTACTTC. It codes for CASSQENSGDVYEQYF.

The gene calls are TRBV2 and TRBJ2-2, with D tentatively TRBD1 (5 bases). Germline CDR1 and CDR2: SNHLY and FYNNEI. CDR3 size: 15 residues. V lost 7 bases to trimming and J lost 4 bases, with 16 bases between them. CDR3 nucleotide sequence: TGTGCCAGCACATCAGGGTCTTCGCGCACCGGGGAGCTGTTTTTT. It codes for CASTSGSSRTGELFF.

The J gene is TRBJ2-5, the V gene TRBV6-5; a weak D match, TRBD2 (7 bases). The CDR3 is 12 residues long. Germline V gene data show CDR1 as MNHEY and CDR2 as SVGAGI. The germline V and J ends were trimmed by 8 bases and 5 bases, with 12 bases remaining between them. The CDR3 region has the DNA TGTGCCAGCTTGGGGGGGCCCGAGACCCAGTACTTC. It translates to CASLGGPETQYF.

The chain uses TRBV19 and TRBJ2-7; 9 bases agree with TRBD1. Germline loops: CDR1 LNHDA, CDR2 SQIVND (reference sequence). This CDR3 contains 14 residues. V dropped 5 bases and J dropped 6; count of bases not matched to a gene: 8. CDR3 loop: CASSPGTGFGEQYF. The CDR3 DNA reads TGTGCCAGTAGTCCCGGGACAGGGTTCGGCGAGCAGTACTTC.

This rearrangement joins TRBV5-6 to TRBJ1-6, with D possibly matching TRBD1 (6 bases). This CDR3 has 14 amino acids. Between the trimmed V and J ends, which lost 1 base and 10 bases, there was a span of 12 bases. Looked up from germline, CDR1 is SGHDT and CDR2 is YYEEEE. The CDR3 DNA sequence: TGTGCCAGCAGCTTGAGGGGGGGCGAGTCACCCCTCCACTTT. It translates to CASSLRGGESPLHF.

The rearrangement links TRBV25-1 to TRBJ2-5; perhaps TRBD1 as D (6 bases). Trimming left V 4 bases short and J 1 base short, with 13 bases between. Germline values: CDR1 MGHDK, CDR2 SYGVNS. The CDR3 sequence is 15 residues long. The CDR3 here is CASSAGQNLQETQYF. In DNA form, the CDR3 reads TGTGCCAGCAGTGCAGGACAGAACCTCCAAGAGACCCAGTACTTC. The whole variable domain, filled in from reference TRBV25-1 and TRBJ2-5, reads EADIYQTPRYLVIGTGKKITLECSQTMGHDKMYWYQQDPGMELHLIHYSYGVNSTEKGDLSSESTVSRIRTEHFPLTLESARPSHTSQYLCASSAGQNLQETQYFGPGTRLLVL.

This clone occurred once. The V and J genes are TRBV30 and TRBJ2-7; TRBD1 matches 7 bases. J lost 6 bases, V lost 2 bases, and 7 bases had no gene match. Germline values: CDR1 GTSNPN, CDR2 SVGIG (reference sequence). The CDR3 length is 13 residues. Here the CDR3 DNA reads TGTGCCTGGAGTACGGGACAGTGGCCCGAGCAGTACTTC. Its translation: CAWSTGQWPEQYF.

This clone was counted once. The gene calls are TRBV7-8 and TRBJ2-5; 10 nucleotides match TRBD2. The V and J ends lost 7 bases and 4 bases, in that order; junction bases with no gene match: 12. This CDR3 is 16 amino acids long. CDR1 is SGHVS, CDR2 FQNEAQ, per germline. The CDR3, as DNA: TGTGCCAGCACCGATCAACAGCGGGGGGGCCCAGAGACCCAGTACTTC. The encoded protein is CASTDQQRGGPETQYF.

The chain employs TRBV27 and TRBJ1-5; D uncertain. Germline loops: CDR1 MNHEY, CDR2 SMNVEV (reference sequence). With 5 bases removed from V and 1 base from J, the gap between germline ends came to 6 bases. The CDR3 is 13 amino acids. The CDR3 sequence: CASSIQSNQPQHF. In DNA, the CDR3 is TGTGCCAGCAGTATACAGAGCAATCAGCCCCAGCATTTT.

As DNA, the CDR3 is TGTGCCAGCAGCTACAGGGGGAACCGAGAGACCCAGTACTTC. Translation gives CASSYRGNRETQYF. The rearrangement links TRBV5-5 to TRBJ2-5; TRBD1 aligns across 8 bases. The CDR3 has 14 residues. Trimming cost V 3 bases and J 4 bases; bases outside gene matches: 5. Germline V lookup: CDR1 SGHKS, CDR2 YYEKEE (reference sequence).

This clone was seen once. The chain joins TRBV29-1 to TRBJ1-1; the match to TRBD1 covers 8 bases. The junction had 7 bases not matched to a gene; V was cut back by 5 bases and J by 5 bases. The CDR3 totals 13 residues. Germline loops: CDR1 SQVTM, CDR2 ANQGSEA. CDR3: CSVLSDRATEAFF. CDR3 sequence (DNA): TGCAGCGTTTTGTCGGACAGGGCGACTGAAGCTTTCTTT.

The CDR3 DNA reads TGTGCCAGCAGGCGGACAGGGGGCGGCACCGGGGAGCTGTTTTTT. It is translated as CASRRTGGGTGELFF. V usage is TRBV6-4 and J usage is TRBJ2-2, with 11 bases aligning to TRBD1. CDR3 length: 15 amino acids. Looked up from germline, CDR1 is MRHNA and CDR2 is SNTAGT. Trimming removed 6 bases from V and 4 bases from J; junction bases left unmatched: 4.

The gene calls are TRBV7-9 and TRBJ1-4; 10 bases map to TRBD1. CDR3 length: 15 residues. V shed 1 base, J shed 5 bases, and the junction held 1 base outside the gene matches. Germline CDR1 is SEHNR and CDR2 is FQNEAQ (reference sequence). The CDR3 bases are TGTGCCAGCAGCTTAGAGGGACAGGGGAATGAAAAACTGTTTTTT. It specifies CASSLEGQGNEKLFF.

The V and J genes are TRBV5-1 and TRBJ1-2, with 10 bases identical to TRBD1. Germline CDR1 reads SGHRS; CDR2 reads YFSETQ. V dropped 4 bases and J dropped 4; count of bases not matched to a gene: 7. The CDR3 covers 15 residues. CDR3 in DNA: TGCGCCAGCAGCCGTGGACAGGGGGGATTCTATGGCTACACCTTC. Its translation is CASSRGQGGFYGYTF. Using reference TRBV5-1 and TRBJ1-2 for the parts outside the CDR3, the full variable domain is KAGVTQTPRYLIKTRGQQVTLSCSPISGHRSVSWYQQTPGQGLQFLFEYFSETQRNKGNFPGRFSGRQFSNSRSEMNVSTLELGDSALYLCASSRGQGGFYGYTFGSGTRLTVV.

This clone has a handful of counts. This CDR3 is CASSLGGDYTQYF. The DNA of the CDR3 is TGTGCCAGCAGTCTAGGGGGGGACTATACGCAGTATTTT. The chain uses TRBV28 and TRBJ2-3; TRBD2 might be the D (7 bases). The ends were cut back, 5 bases at V and 7 bases at J, with 13 bases in the middle. Germline V gene sequence: CDR1 MDHEN, CDR2 SYDVKM. The length of the CDR3 is 13 residues. The full variable domain, its missing parts supplied by reference TRBV28 and TRBJ2-3, is DVKVTQSSRYLVKRTGEKVFLECVQDMDHENMFWYRQDPGLGLRLIYFSYDVKMKEKGDIPEGYSVSREKKERFSLILESASTNQTSMYLCASSLGGDYTQYFGPGTRLTVL.

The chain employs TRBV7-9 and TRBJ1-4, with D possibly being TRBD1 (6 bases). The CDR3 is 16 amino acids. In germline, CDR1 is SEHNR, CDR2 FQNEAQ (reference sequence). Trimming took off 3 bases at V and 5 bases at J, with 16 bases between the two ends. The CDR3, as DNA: TGTGCCAGCAGCTTGGGGGCAGGTCGGCCGAATGAAAAACTGTTTTTT. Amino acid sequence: CASSLGAGRPNEKLFF.

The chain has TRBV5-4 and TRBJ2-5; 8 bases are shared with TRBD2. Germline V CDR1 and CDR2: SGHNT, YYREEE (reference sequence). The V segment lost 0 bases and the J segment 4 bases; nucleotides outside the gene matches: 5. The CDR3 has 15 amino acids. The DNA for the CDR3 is TGTGCCAGCAGCTTGGCGGGGGGGGCCGTAGAGACCCAGTACTTC. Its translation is CASSLAGGAVETQYF.

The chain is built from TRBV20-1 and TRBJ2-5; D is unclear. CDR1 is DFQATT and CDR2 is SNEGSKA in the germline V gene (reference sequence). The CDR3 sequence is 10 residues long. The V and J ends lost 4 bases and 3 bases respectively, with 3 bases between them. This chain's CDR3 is CSATEETQYF. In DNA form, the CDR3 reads TGCAGTGCTACCGAAGAGACCCAGTACTTC.